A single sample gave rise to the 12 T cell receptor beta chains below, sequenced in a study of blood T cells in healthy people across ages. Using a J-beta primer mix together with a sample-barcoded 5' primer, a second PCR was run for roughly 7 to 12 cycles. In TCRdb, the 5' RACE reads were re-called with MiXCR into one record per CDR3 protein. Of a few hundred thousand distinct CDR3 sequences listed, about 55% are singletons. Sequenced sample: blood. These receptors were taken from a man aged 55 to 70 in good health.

CDR3 protein: CASRRGLLANYGYTF. DNA for the CDR3: TGTGCCAGCAGGCGGGGCCTTCTGGCTAACTATGGCTACACCTTC. V usage is TRBV5-6 and J usage is TRBJ1-2, with D possibly matching TRBD1 (5 bases). Germline lookup yields CDR1 SGHDT and CDR2 YYEEEE. The CDR3 runs to 15 residues. Between the trimmed V and J ends, which lost 5 bases and 0 bases, there was a span of 14 bases.

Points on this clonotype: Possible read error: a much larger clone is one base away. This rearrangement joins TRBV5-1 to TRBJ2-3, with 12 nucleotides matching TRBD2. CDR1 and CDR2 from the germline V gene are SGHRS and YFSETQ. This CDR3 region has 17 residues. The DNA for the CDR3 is TGCGCCAACAGCTCTAAACGGACTAGCGGGGGCACAGATACGCAGTATTTT. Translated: CANSSKRTSGGTDTQYF.

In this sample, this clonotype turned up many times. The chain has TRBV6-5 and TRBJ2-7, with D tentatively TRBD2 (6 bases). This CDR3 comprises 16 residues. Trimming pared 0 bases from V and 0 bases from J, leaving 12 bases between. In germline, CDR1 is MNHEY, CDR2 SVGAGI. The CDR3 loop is CASSYSQRVSSYEQYF. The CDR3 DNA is TGTGCCAGCAGTTACTCACAGCGGGTGAGCTCCTACGAGCAGTACTTC.

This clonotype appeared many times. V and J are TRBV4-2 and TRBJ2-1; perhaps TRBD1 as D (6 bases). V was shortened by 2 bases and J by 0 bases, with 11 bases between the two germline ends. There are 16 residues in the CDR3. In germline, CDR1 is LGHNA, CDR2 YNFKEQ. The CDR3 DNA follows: TGTGCCAGCAGCCAATCAGGGGTGAGCTCCTACAATGAGCAGTTCTTC. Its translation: CASSQSGVSSYNEQFF.

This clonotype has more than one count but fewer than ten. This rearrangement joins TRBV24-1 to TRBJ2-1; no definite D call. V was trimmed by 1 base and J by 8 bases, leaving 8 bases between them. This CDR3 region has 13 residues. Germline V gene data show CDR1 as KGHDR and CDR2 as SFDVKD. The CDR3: CATSDFFGHEQFF. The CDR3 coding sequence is TGTGCCACCAGTGATTTCTTTGGTCATGAGCAGTTCTTC.

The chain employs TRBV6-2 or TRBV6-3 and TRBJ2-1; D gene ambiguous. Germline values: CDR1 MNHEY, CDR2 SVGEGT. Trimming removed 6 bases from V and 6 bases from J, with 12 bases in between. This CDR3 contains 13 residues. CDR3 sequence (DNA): TGTGCCAGCAGCTTAGACTTATCCAATGAGCAGTTCTTC. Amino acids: CASSLDLSNEQFF.

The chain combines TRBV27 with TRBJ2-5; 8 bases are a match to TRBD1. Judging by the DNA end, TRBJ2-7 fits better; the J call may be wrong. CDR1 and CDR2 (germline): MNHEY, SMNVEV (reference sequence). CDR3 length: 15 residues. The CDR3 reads CASSHGGQGVYEQYF. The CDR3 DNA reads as TGTGCCAGCAGCCACGGCGGACAGGGAGTCTACGAGCAGTACTTC.

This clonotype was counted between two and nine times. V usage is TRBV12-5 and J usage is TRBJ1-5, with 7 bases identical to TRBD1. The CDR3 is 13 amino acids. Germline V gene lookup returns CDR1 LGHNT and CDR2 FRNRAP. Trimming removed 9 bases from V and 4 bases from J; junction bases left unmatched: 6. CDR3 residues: CASTPGGNQPQHF. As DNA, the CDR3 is TGTGCTAGCACCCCAGGGGGTAATCAGCCCCAGCATTTT. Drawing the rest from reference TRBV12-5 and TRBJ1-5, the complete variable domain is DARVTQTPRHKVTEMGQEVTMRCQPILGHNTVFWYRQTMMQGLELLAYFRNRAPLDDSGMPKDRFSAEMPDATLATLKIQPSEPRDSAVYFCASTPGGNQPQHFGDGTRLSIL.

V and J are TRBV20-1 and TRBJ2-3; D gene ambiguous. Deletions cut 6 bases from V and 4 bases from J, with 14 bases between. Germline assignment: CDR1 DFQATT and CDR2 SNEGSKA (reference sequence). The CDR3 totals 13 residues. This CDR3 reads CSAQIPPADTQYF. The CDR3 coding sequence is TGCAGTGCGCAGATCCCACCGGCAGATACGCAGTATTTT.

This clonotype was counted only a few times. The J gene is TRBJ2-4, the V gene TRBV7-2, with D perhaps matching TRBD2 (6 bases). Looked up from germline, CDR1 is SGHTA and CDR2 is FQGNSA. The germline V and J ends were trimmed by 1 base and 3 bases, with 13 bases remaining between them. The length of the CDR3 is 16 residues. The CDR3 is CASSLVGSQVKNIQYF. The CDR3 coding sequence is TGTGCCAGCAGCTTAGTCGGGAGTCAAGTCAAAAACATTCAGTACTTC. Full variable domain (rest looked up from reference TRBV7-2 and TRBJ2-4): GAGVSQSPSNKVTEKGKDVELRCDPISGHTALYWYRQSLGQGLEFLIYFQGNSAPDKSGLPSDRFSAERTGGSVSTLTIQRTQQEDSAVYLCASSLVGSQVKNIQYFGAGTRLSVL.

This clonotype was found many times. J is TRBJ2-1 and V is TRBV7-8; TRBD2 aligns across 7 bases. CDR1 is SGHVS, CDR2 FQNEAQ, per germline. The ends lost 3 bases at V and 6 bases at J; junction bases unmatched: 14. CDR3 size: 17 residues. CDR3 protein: CASSFGSGRGGINEQFF. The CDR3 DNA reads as TGTGCCAGCAGCTTCGGGTCGGGGAGGGGAGGTATCAATGAGCAGTTCTTC.

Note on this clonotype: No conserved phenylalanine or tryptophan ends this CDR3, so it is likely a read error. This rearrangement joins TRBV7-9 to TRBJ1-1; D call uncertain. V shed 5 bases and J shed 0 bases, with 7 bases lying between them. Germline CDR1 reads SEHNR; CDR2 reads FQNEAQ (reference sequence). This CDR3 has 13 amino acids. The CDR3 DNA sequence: TGTGCCAGCAGCGCCGGGATGAACACTGAAGCTTTCTCT. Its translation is CASSAGMNTEAFS.